The rows below give T cell receptor beta chains drawn from one sample of a study of blood T cell repertoires in COVID-19. Data came from immunoSEQ multiplex PCR; TCRdb stores just in-frame clones and leaves some out. The data hold around 130,000 clones, with around 81% observed a single time. Input material: peripheral blood. The source of these receptors is a middle-aged man with active or convalescent COVID-19. The CDR3 runs from the conserved cysteine through the conserved F or W. A D gene is named only where the DNA matches it firmly. Expanded clones are given a class, and other clones once, few, many or no size at all.

V gene	J gene	D gene	clone size	CDR3 DNA	CDR3 protein
TRBV19	TRBJ1-1	NA	NA	TGTGCCAGTAGTATAGACCGGGAAAACACTGAAGCTTTCTTT	CASSIDRENTEAFF
TRBV1	TRBJ2-7	NA	NA	TGCACCAGCAGCCGGGGCTGCAGCGGGGGAAATGAAGAGCAGTACTTC	CTSSRGCSGGNEEQYF
TRBV2	TRBJ1-5	TRBD1	NA	TGTGCCAGCAGCTCTGGACAGGTTATTAGCAATCAGCCCCAGCATTTT	CASSSGQVISNQPQHF
TRBV7-9	TRBJ2-3	NA	NA	TGTGCCAGCAGCTTAGGCAGGTCCGACACAGATACGCAGTATTTT	CASSLGRSDTDTQYF
TRBV5-1	TRBJ2-2	TRBD1	NA	TGCGCCAGCAGGGGACAGGGCCCGAACACCGGGGAGCTGTTTTTT	CASRGQGPNTGELFF
TRBV6-2/TRBV6-3	TRBJ2-2	NA	few	TGTGCCAGCAGTTACTCGACTAAAGCCAGGGGAACCGGGGAGCTGTTTTTT	CASSYSTKARGTGELFF
TRBV9	TRBJ1-2	TRBD1	NA	TGTGCCAGCAGCGTATTGACAGGGGTTGGCTACACCTTC	CASSVLTGVGYTF
TRBV12-3/TRBV12-4	TRBJ2-7	NA	NA	TGTGCCAGCAGTTTGGAGCGCGAGCAGTACTTC	CASSLEREQYF
TRBV28	TRBJ1-2	TRBD1	NA	TGTGCCAGCAGTTTAAGTAGGAGGGACAGCTATGGCTACACCTTC	CASSLSRRDSYGYTF
TRBV10-3	TRBJ2-7	TRBD1	NA	TGTGCCATCAGTGAGGCGGGGACAGGGTTGGACGAGCAGTACTTC	CAISEAGTGLDEQYF
TRBV4-1	TRBJ1-6	NA	few	TGCGCCAGCAGCCAAGGACAAGAATATAATTCACCCCTCCACTTT	CASSQGQEYNSPLHF
TRBV20-1	TRBJ2-7	NA	NA	TGCAGTGCTAGTGGGGACGGGACATCGAGGGAGCAGTACTTC	CSASGDGTSREQYF
TRBV11-1	TRBJ1-6	NA	NA	TGTGCCAGCAGCTTAGAAGTGGAGACCAATTCACCCCTCCACTTT	CASSLEVETNSPLHF
TRBV6-2/TRBV6-3	TRBJ1-5	NA	few	TGTGCCAGCAGTCACCGACAGGAACGGGAGGGTCAGCCCCAGCATTTT	CASSHRQEREGQPQHF
TRBV2	TRBJ2-7	NA	few	TGTGCCAGCAGGCACCAGGGGGGTGGACTCCACGAGCAGTACTTC	CASRHQGGGLHEQYF
TRBV12-5	TRBJ2-3	NA	once	TGTGCTAGTGGCAATACGGACACAGGCACAGATACGCAGTATTTT	CASGNTDTGTDTQYF
TRBV29-1	TRBJ1-2	NA	NA	TGCAGCGACTTGGGGGGGACCTTC	CSDLGGTF
TRBV9	TRBJ2-1	NA	few	TGTGCCAGCAGCGCTTACGGGGTTACTAGTTACAATGAGCAGTTCTTC	CASSAYGVTSYNEQFF
TRBV11-2	TRBJ2-5	TRBD1	NA	TGTGCCAGCAGCCTCCTACAGGGGCGCCAAGAGACCCAGTACTTC	CASSLLQGRQETQYF
TRBV6-5	TRBJ2-7	NA	many	TGTGCCAGCAGGGGCGGGAATCCCGAGCAGTACTTC	CASRGGNPEQYF
TRBV6-6	TRBJ2-3	TRBD2	NA	TGTGCCAGCAGTCTGTCACGGGGGGAAAGCTCTTACACAGATACGCAGTATTTT	CASSLSRGESSYTDTQYF
TRBV27	TRBJ2-7	NA	NA	TGTGCCAGCAGTTTATTTGGGGGGAACTACGAGCAGTACTTC	CASSLFGGNYEQYF
TRBV3-1/TRBV3-2	TRBJ2-3	TRBD1	NA	TGTGCCAGCAGCCTTGGGACAGGGGGTACAGATACGCAGTATTTT	CASSLGTGGTDTQYF
TRBV28	TRBJ2-7	NA	NA	TGTGCCAGCATCACCGGAGGAGCATCCTACGAGCAGTACTTC	CASITGGASYEQYF
TRBV30	TRBJ1-2	NA	NA	TGTGCCTGGAGTGTACCTGGCATTGCCAACTATGGCTACACCTTC	CAWSVPGIANYGYTF
TRBV29-1	TRBJ1-6	NA	NA	TGCAGCGTTGAATCTCGGACAGCGAGCTCCTATAATTCACCCCTCCACTTT	CSVESRTASSYNSPLHF
TRBV7-3	TRBJ2-1	NA	many	TGTGCCAGCAGCTTTACAGGACAGTCCTACAATGAGCAGTTCTTC	CASSFTGQSYNEQFF
TRBV3-1/TRBV3-2	TRBJ2-5	TRBD2	NA	TGTGCCAGCAGCCAAGAGGGACTAGCGGGGGGAGGGGAAGAGACCCAGTACTTC	CASSQEGLAGGGEETQYF
TRBV5-4	TRBJ2-5	TRBD1	NA	TGTGCCAGCAGCCCAGGAGGAGGCAGGGGGTTTGAGACCCAGTACTTC	CASSPGGGRGFETQYF
TRBV3-1/TRBV3-2	TRBJ2-7	TRBD1	NA	TGTGCCAGCTCAGGGACAGGGGGCTACGAGCAGTACTTC	CASSGTGGYEQYF
TRBV28	TRBJ1-3	TRBD1	few	TGTGCCAGCAGCCCCGCCGCCGGGACAGCCGCTAGAAACACCATATATTTT	CASSPAAGTAARNTIYF
TRBV11-2	TRBJ1-1	TRBD1	NA	TGTGCCAGCAGCAGTGGACAGGGGAACACTGAAGCTTTCTTT	CASSSGQGNTEAFF
TRBV7-6	TRBJ2-7	NA	NA	TGTGCCAGCAGCCCAGGCGGAAAGGGGGCCTACGAGCAGTACTTC	CASSPGGKGAYEQYF
TRBV9	TRBJ1-6	TRBD1	many	TGTGCCAGCAGCGTAGGGGACAGGGGGCGTTCACCCCTCCACTTT	CASSVGDRGRSPLHF
TRBV11-2	TRBJ1-1	TRBD1	NA	TGTGCCAGCAGCCCCCGGACAGGGCGGGCTTTCTTT	CASSPRTGRAFF
TRBV6-6	TRBJ1-3	NA	NA	TGTGCCAGCAGTTACGTACAGGGCCCTGGAAACACCATATATTTT	CASSYVQGPGNTIYF
TRBV19	TRBJ2-2	NA	NA	TGTGCCAGTAGTATGCCGCGACTACTAACCGGGGAGCTGTTTTTT	CASSMPRLLTGELFF
TRBV3-1/TRBV3-2	TRBJ2-3	TRBD2	NA	TGTGCCAGCAGCCAAGGGACTAGCGGGGGGGTCAGCACAGATACGCAGTATTTT	CASSQGTSGGVSTDTQYF
TRBV14	TRBJ2-7	NA	NA	TGTGCCAGCAGCCGTCCCAGGGGCGAGCAGTACTTC	CASSRPRGEQYF
TRBV3-1/TRBV3-2	TRBJ2-7	TRBD2	NA	TGTGCCAGCAGCCAGGTTTTTGCGGGGGCCTACGAGCAGTACTTC	CASSQVFAGAYEQYF
TRBV6-5	TRBJ1-6	NA	NA	TGTGCCAGCAGCCACCAGGGTTCCTATAATTCACCCCTCCACTTT	CASSHQGSYNSPLHF
TRBV6-5	TRBJ1-1	NA	few	TGTGCCAGCAGTCCCCGTAGGAACACTGAAGCTTTCTTT	CASSPRRNTEAFF
TRBV3-1/TRBV3-2	TRBJ1-3	NA	once	TGTGCCAGCACCACGACAGGCTCTGGAAACACCATATATTTT	CASTTTGSGNTIYF
TRBV2	TRBJ2-4	NA	NA	TGTGCCAGCAGTGTAGGGGACATTCAGTACTTC	CASSVGDIQYF
TRBV18	TRBJ1-1	TRBD1	NA	TGTGCCAGCTCAACCAGGGGGTGGGACACTGAAGCTTTCTTT	CASSTRGWDTEAFF
TRBV2	TRBJ2-7	NA	NA	TGTGCCAGCAGTGAACAGGGGAACAACTACGAGCAGTACTTC	CASSEQGNNYEQYF
TRBV7-3	TRBJ2-5	TRBD2	NA	TGTGCCAGCAGCCCAGGGACTAGTGGGCCGGAGACCCAGTACTTC	CASSPGTSGPETQYF
TRBV19	TRBJ1-4	NA	NA	TGTGCCAGTAGTATTCCCAGGGCGCTCGGGGAAAAACTGTTTTTT	CASSIPRALGEKLFF
TRBV19	TRBJ2-6	NA	NA	TGTGCCAGTACCAGGACGGGGACTGGGGCCAACGTCCTGACTTTC	CASTRTGTGANVLTF
TRBV4-1	TRBJ1-4	TRBD1	NA	TGCGCCAGCAGCCCTCAGACGGAGGGGGCTGGTCAAAAACTGTTTTTT	CASSPQTEGAGQKLFF
TRBV5-6	TRBJ2-7	TRBD2	NA	TGTGCCAGCAGCTTCCTAGCGGTGGTCTACGAGCAGTACTTC	CASSFLAVVYEQYF